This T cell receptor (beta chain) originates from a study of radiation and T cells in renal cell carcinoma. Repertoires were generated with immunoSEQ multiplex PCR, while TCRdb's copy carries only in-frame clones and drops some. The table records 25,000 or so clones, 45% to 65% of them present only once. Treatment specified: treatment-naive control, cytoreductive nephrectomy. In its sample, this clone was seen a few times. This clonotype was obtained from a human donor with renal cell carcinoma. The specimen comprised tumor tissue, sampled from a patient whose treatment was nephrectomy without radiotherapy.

For the CDR3, the DNA is TGTGCCAGCAGCTCGGCCCCTGGAAAAGCTTTCTTT. This gives the protein CASSSAPGKAFF. The chain recombines TRBV7-2 with TRBJ1-1; no definite D call. CDR3 size: 12 residues. The V and J ends lost 4 bases and 9 bases respectively, with 12 bases between them. The germline gives CDR1 SGHTA, CDR2 FQGNSA.